This T cell receptor beta chain was captured by sequencing in a study of T cells in Graves' hyperthyroidism and ophthalmopathy (dated by TCRdb to about 2019). Turning to the overall study: Peripheral blood samples were taken at the time of initial diagnosis, prior to any treatment. The roughly 94 discovery patients were randomly divided into training and test sets at a 7:3 ratio. In addition, the study compared T-cell repertoires in thyroid tissue and in blood from a handful of Graves' hyperthyroidism patients. TCR Vbeta CDR3 sequencing of 135 peripheral blood samples (more than 40 ophthalmopathy, about 75 hyperthyroidism and about 17 progressor patients) is reported in the paper. A discovery cohort of roughly 96 patients, approximately 44 with Graves' ophthalmopathy and under 60 with stable Graves' hyperthyroidism, was used to find distinguishing TCR V-J signatures. After sampling, hyperthyroidism patients received methimazole starting at 30 mg daily, and ophthalmopathy patients received high-dose intravenous methylprednisolone. Whether ophthalmopathy could be predicted prospectively was tested in an independent validation cohort made up of roughly 19 hyperthyroidism patients plus 17 patients who later progressed to ophthalmopathy.

CDR3 length: 13 amino acids, cysteine to phenylalanine. The CDR3 DNA has 39 bases and is translated from base 1. From the germline V gene, CDR1 is SQVTM and CDR2 is ANQGSEA. V is clipped by 6 bases and J by 4 bases, and the sequence between their germline boundaries is 16 bases long. In the ophthalmopathy patients, disease was moderately to severely active, with a Clinical Activity Score of 3 or more, a NOSPECS grade of 4 or more, and a duration of less than 3 months. The study excluded patients with uncontrolled infections, other autoimmune diseases, pregnancy or lactation. Diagnoses were established on the basis of clinical symptoms, serum thyroxine and TRAb, thyroid ultrasound, and orbital computed tomography. Ficoll-Paque density gradient centrifugation was used to isolate PBMCs from about 9.4 ml of fresh peripheral blood. Total RNA was extracted with Trizol reagent, and quality was checked on an Agilent 2100 Bioanalyzer.

What the work shows at the level of the full study, not this receptor alone: Most expanded thyroid clonotypes (frequency above 0.001) were also found in blood, which suggests that blood repertoires may mirror thyroid immune responses. In validation, progression to ophthalmopathy was predicted by the model with more than 65% sensitivity and 72.22% specificity, a median of approximately 6.5 months before onset. Sample size was not statistically predetermined, and blinding of investigators to group allocation was not performed. Ophthalmopathy was separated from stable hyperthyroidism by a 13 V-J signature model, with around 90% sensitivity and roughly 84% specificity obtained in cross-validation and 80%/75% obtained in testing.

TCR beta CDR3 regions were amplified from RNA transcripts. For the first round of RT-PCR on the TCR CDR3, the HTBI primer set was used together with the Qiagen OneStep RT-PCR kit. A second multiplex PCR round built the libraries, followed by size selection and purification. Paired-end sequencing of the libraries was performed with 100 bp reads on an Illumina HiSeq2000. The study's own analysis went as follows. SOAPnuke was used to process the raw data, throwing out any read that contained adapters or uncalled bases, had a mean Phred below 15, or lacked an exact constant-primer or identifier match. High-quality paired reads were merged with COPE v1.2.5, and unique nucleotide sequences were defined as clonotypes. Clonotypes were aligned to IMGT TRBV, TRBD and TRBJ reference segments using MiTCR v1.1. Only V-J combinations with frequency above 0.0001, covering about 99% of repertoires, were analysed. The TCS score was defined as F50 (clonal expansion) divided by E x V (chaos), with BLOSUM62-based TCRdist calculated between CDR3 peptides within each V-J. Welch's t-statistics and random forest reduced around 510 V-J features to about 13, which were used in a naive Bayes classifier (R e1071). The Morisita-Horn index was used to measure how similar the thyroid and blood repertoires were. TCRdb reanalyzed the raw reads on its own, using fastp at Q25 for trimming and MiXCR for clone calling, and kept in-frame beta chains. A single entry per CDR3 protein holds the most common genes and DNA from its merged rows. In this record, the V and J calls reflect TCRdb's handling and not the investigators' own analysis. In this sample the table shows 640,000 or so distinct CDR3 sequences, about 15% of which occur a single time. The biggest ten clones account for around 4.1% of the sample.

This clonotype came up many times. This clone's antigen is unknown. No base qualities exist here, and no much larger clone lies one base off it. This TCR derives from a woman aged 35 to 49 with Graves' ophthalmopathy. The sample taken for sequencing was blood. The chain is encoded by TRBV29-1 joined to TRBJ2-7, and TRBD2 may be the D gene, going by 6 matching bases. The CDR3 region reads CSVVGGSGYEQYF. The DNA is TGCAGCGTCGTCGGGGGTTCGGGGTACGAGCAGTACTTC.